Ten or more counts support the clone carrying this T cell receptor beta chain. These data originate in a study of T cells in Graves' hyperthyroidism and ophthalmopathy. Overall study context: Peripheral blood was acquired at first diagnosis, ahead of any therapy whatsoever.

In making diagnoses, clinical symptoms, serum thyroxine and TRAb, thyroid ultrasound and orbital computed tomography were all used. RNA transcripts were the template for amplifying TCR beta CDR3 regions. First-round RT-PCR targeting the TCR CDR3 was performed with the HTBI primer set. Each CDR3 protein gets one entry after TCRdb re-called the multiplex PCR reads with MiXCR. This sample has more than 500,000 distinct CDR3 sequences, with about 16% found just once. The sequence was collected from a woman aged 30 to 39 with Graves' hyperthyroidism. Sequenced input: blood.

Written as DNA, the CDR3 is TGTGCCAGCAGACGGACAGGGTCCGTCAAAAACATTCAGTACTTC. The encoded protein is CASRRTGSVKNIQYF. V and J are TRBV5-8 and TRBJ2-4, with 8 positions matching TRBD1. Trimming at V came to 5 bases and at J to 3 bases, leaving 7 bases not matched to a gene. Germline V gene sequence: CDR1 SGHTS, CDR2 YDEGEE. CDR3 length equals 15 residues. Full variable domain (remainder filled in from reference TRBV5-8 and TRBJ2-4): EAGVTQSPTHLIKTRGQQATLRCSPISGHTSVYWYQQALGLGLQFLLWYDEGEERNRGNFPPRFSGRQFPNYSSELNVNALELEDSALYLCASRRTGSVKNIQYFGAGTRLSVL.